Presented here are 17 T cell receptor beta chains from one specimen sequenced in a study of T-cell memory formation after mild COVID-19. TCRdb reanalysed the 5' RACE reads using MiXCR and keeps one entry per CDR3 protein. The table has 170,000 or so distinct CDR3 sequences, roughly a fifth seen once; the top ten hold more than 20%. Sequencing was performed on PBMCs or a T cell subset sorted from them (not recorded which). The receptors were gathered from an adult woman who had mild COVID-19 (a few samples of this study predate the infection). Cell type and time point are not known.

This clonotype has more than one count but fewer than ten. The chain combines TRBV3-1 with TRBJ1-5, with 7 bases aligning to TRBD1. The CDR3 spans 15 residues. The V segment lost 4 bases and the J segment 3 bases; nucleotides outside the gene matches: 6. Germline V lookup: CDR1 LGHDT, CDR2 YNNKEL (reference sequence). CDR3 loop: CASSPGDSPNQPQHF. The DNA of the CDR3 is TGTGCCAGCAGCCCCGGGGACAGCCCCAATCAGCCCCAGCATTTT.

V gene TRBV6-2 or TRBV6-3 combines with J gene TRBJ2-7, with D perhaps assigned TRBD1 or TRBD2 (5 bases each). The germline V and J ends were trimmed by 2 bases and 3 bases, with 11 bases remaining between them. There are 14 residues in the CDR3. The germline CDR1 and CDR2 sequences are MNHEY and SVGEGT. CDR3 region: CASSYGGYGYEQYF. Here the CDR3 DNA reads TGTGCCAGCAGTTACGGGGGTTACGGCTACGAGCAGTACTTC.

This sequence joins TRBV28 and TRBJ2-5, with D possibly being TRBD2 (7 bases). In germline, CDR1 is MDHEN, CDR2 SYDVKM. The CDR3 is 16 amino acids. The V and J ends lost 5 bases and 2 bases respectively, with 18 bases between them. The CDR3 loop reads CASSPQGTGGQETQYF. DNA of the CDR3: TGTGCCAGCAGTCCACAGGGCACCGGGGGGCAAGAGACCCAGTACTTC.

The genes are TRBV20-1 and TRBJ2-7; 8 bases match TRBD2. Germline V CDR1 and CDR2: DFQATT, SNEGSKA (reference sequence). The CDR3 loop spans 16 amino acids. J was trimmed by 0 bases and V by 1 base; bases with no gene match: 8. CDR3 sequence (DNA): TGCAGTGCTAGAGCGTCGAATAGCGGGACCTCCTACGAGCAGTACTTC. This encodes CSARASNSGTSYEQYF.

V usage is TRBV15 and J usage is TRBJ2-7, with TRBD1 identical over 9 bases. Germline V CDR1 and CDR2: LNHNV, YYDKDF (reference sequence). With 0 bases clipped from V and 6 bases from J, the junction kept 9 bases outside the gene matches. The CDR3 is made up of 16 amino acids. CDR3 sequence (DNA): TGTGCCACCAGCAGAGAGGGGCGAACAGGGGGCGGCGAGCAGTACTTC. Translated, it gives CATSREGRTGGGEQYF.

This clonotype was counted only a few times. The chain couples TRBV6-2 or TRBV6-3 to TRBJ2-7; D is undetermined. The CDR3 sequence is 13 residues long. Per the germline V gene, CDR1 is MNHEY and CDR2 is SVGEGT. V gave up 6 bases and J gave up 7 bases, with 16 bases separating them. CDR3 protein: CASSPEELGEQYF. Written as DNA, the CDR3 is TGTGCCAGCAGCCCCGAGGAGCTCGGGGAGCAGTACTTC.

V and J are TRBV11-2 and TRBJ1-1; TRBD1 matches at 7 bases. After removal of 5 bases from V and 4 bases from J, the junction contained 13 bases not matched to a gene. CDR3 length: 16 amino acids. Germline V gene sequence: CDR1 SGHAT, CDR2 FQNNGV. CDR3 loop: CASSLGGHWGGTEAFF. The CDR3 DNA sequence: TGTGCCAGCAGCCTAGGGGGCCACTGGGGTGGCACTGAAGCTTTCTTT.

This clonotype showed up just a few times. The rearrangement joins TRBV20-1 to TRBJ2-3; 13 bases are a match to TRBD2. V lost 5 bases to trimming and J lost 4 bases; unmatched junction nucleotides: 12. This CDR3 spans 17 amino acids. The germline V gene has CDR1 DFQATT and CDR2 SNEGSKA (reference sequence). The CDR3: CSAGVGLLAGGPDTQYF. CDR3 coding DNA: TGCAGTGCTGGGGTCGGGTTACTAGCGGGAGGGCCAGATACGCAGTATTTT.

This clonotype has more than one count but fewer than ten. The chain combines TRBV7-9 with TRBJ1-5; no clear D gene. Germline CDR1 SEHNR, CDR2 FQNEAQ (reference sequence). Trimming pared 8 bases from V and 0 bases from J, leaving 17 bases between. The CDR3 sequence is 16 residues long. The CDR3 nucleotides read TGTGCCAGCTTTCCCCTACCGACCCTTAGCAATCAGCCCCAGCATTTT. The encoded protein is CASFPLPTLSNQPQHF.

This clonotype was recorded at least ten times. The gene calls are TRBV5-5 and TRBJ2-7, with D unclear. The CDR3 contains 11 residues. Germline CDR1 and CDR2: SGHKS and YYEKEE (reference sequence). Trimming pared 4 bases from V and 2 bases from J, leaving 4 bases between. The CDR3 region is CASSPAYEQYF. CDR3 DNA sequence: TGTGCCAGCAGCCCCGCCTACGAGCAGTACTTC. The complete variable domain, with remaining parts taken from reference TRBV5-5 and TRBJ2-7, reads DAGVTQSPTHLIKTRGQQVTLRCSPISGHKSVSWYQQVLGQGPQFIFQYYEKEERGRGNFPDRFSARQFPNYSSELNVNALLLGDSALYLCASSPAYEQYFGPGTRLTVT.

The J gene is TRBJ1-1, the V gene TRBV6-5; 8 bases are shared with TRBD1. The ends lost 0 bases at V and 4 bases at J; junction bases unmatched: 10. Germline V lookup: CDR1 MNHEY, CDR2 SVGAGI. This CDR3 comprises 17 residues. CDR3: CASSYSLGTGVSTEAFF. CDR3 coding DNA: TGTGCCAGCAGTTACTCTCTGGGGACAGGCGTAAGCACTGAAGCTTTCTTT.

The CDR3 DNA reads TGTGCCAGTAGTCTGGGGGCAAACCAATATGGCTACACCTTC. Amino acids: CASSLGANQYGYTF. The J gene is TRBJ1-2, the V gene TRBV19; maybe TRBD1 (6 bases). V lost 5 bases and J lost 5, with 15 bases in between. This CDR3 has 14 amino acids. Germline values: CDR1 LNHDA, CDR2 SQIVND (reference sequence).

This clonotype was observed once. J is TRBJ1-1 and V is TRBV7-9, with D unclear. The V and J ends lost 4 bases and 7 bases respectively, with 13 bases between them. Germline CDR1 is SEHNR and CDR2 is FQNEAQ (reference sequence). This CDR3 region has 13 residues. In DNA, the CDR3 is TGTGCCAGCAGCTCCCCCTCCGATGATGAAGCTTTCTTT. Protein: CASSSPSDDEAFF.

This CDR3 is CASSYSGTAYYGYTF. The CDR3 bases are TGTGCCAGCAGTTACTCTGGGACAGCGTACTATGGCTACACCTTC. V gene TRBV6-6 combines with J gene TRBJ1-2, with 7 bases matching TRBD1. Germline V lookup: CDR1 MNHNY, CDR2 SVGAGI (reference sequence). The CDR3 consists of 15 residues. Losses at the gene ends were 0 bases for V and 3 bases for J; bases not matched to a gene: 4.

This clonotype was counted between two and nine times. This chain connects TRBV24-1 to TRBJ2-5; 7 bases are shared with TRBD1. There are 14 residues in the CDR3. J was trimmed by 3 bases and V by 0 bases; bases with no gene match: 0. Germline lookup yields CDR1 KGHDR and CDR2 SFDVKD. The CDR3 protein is CATSDLQGEETQYF. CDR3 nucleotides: TGTGCCACCAGTGATTTGCAGGGGGAAGAGACCCAGTACTTC.

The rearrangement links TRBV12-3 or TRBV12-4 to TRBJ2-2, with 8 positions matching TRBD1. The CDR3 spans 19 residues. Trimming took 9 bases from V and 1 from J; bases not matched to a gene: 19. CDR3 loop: CASFPFWGPTGVNTGELFF. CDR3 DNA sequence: TGTGCCAGTTTTCCTTTTTGGGGACCGACAGGGGTGAACACCGGGGAGCTGTTTTTT.

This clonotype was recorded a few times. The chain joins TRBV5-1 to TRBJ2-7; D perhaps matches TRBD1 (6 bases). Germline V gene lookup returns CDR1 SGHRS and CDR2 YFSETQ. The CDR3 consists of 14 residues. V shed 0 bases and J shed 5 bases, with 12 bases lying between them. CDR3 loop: CASSLGQGIDEQYF. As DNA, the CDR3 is TGCGCCAGCAGCTTGGGGCAGGGGATCGACGAGCAGTACTTC.